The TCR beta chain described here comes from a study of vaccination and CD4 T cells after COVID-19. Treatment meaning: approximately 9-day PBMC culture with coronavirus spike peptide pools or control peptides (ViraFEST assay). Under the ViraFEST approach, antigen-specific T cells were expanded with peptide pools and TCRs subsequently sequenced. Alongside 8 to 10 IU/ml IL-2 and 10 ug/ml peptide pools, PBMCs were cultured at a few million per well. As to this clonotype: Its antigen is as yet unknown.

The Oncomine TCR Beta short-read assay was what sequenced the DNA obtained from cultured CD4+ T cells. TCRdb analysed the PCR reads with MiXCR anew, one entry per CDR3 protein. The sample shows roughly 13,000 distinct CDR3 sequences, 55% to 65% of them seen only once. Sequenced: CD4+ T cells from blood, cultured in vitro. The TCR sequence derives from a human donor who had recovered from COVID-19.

CDR3: CAWSRGGAAYEQYF. In DNA form, the CDR3 reads TGTGCCTGGAGTCGGGGTGGGGCCGCCTACGAGCAGTACTTC. V and J are TRBV30 and TRBJ2-7; D might be TRBD1 or TRBD2, each matching 5 bases. The germline V gene has CDR1 GTSNPN and CDR2 SVGIG (reference sequence). V was cut by 2 bases and J by 2 bases, with 13 bases left in between. CDR3 length equals 14 residues.